These 12 T cell receptor beta chains were sequenced from one sample in a study of T-cell reconstitution after alpha-beta-depleted transplantation in children. As it was prepared, the TCRbeta library received unique molecular identifiers. TCRdb processed the PCR reads anew with MiXCR; each CDR3 protein has one entry. The table includes 600,000 to 800,000 distinct CDR3 sequences, around 14% detected once. Specimen: PBMCs, collected before TCRalphabeta/CD19-depleted stem cell transplant. The receptors derive from a girl aged 2 to 10 with congenital amegakaryocytic thrombocytopenia, due to receive a stem cell transplant.

The table lists this clonotype with many counts. The chain employs TRBV6-1 and TRBJ1-6; 8 bases map to TRBD1. CDR1 is MNHNS and CDR2 is SASEGT in the germline V gene. With V trimmed by 0 bases and J by 10 bases, 5 bases remained unmatched. The CDR3 is 15 amino acids. Here the CDR3 reads CASSEAPQGDSPLHF. For the CDR3, the DNA is TGTGCCAGCAGTGAAGCGCCACAGGGGGACTCACCCCTCCACTTT.

This clonotype came up many times. The genes are TRBV3-1 and TRBJ2-1, with a tentative D call TRBD1 (5 bases). The CDR3 has 17 residues. V lost 0 bases to trimming and J lost 0 bases, with 12 bases between them. The germline CDR1 and CDR2 sequences are LGHDT and YNNKEL (reference sequence). CDR3 nucleotides: TGTGCCAGCAGCCAAGACGCAGGGATCGGCTCCTACAATGAGCAGTTCTTC. Translated, it gives CASSQDAGIGSYNEQFF.

The genes are TRBV10-3 and TRBJ2-3, with 13 bases aligning to TRBD2. V was clipped by 6 bases and J by 4 bases; unmatched bases: 4. Germline V gene data show CDR1 as ENHRY and CDR2 as SYGVKD. The CDR3 has 15 amino acids. In nucleotides, the CDR3 is TGTGCCATCAGGGAGACTAGCGGGGGGCCAGATACGCAGTATTTT. Translating it yields CAIRETSGGPDTQYF.

This clonotype was detected many times. Written as DNA, the CDR3 is TGCAGCGTTGTGGCCTCGGACCGGAACACCGGGGAGCTGTTTTTT. This translates into CSVVASDRNTGELFF. V gene TRBV29-1 combines with J gene TRBJ2-2, with D uncertain. The CDR3 loop spans 15 amino acids. Trimming stripped 4 bases from V and 1 base from J, with 13 bases between. Germline CDR1 reads SQVTM; CDR2 reads ANQGSEA.

As regards this clonotype: This may be a read error, as it is one base from a much larger clone. This chain joins TRBV27 and TRBJ2-1, with TRBD2 matching over 10 bases. Germline loops: CDR1 MNHEY, CDR2 SMNVEV (reference sequence). J was trimmed by 5 bases and V by 8 bases; bases with no gene match: 12. This CDR3 has 16 amino acids. Written as DNA, the CDR3 is TGTGCCAGCCAGCGCGCCAGGACTAGCGGCCACAATGAGCAGTTCTTC. It yields the protein CASQRARTSGHNEQFF.

V gene TRBV12-3 or TRBV12-4 combines with J gene TRBJ2-7; D is undetermined. V gave up 5 bases and J gave up 3 bases, with 11 bases separating them. The CDR3 is 13 residues long. CDR3 region: CASSRPPRYEQYF. CDR3 bases: TGTGCCAGCAGTCGTCCGCCCCGCTACGAGCAGTACTTC.

This clonotype was counted many times. For the CDR3, the DNA is TGTGCCAGCAGCTTCGGAAACCGGGACAGGATTTGGGAGACCCAGTACTTC. Translating gives CASSFGNRDRIWETQYF. V gene TRBV7-6 combines with J gene TRBJ2-5; 8 bases match TRBD1. The germline V gene has CDR1 SGHVS and CDR2 FNYEAQ. CDR3 length: 17 residues. Trimming took 3 bases from V and 5 from J; bases not matched to a gene: 14.

This clonotype was counted many times. V usage is TRBV9 and J usage is TRBJ2-4; D may match TRBD1 or TRBD2 (5 bases each). The CDR3 runs 15 residues. V lost 3 bases and J 5 bases, leaving 15 bases between the germline ends. The germline V gene has CDR1 SGDLS and CDR2 YYNGEE. In DNA, the CDR3 is TGTGCCAGCAGCGCCCTGCCTGGGGGTGAAAACATTCAGTACTTC. Its translation: CASSALPGGENIQYF.

The chain carries TRBV7-9 and TRBJ2-1, with 9 bases matching TRBD2. This CDR3 spans 14 amino acids. CDR1 is SEHNR and CDR2 is FQNEAQ in the germline V gene (reference sequence). V lost 1 base, J lost 15 bases, and 10 bases stayed unmatched. The DNA for the CDR3 is TGTGCCAGCAGCTTAGGTAGTAGCGGGAGCTCACTGTTCTTC. Its translation: CASSLGSSGSSLFF.

This clonotype came up many times. The gene calls are TRBV7-7 and TRBJ2-7; 10 bases are shared with TRBD2. CDR3 length: 16 amino acids. Germline CDR1 SSHAT, CDR2 FNYEAQ (reference sequence). V lost 1 base to trimming and J lost 1 base; unmatched junction nucleotides: 4. Here the CDR3 reads CASSLVPSGSSYEQYF. In DNA form, the CDR3 reads TGTGCCAGCAGCTTAGTTCCTAGCGGGAGTTCCTACGAGCAGTACTTC. Using reference TRBV7-7 and TRBJ2-7 for the parts outside the CDR3, the full variable domain is GAGVSQSPRYKVTKRGQDVTLRCDPISSHATLYWYQQALGQGPEFLTYFNYEAQPDKSGLPSDRFSAERPEGSISTLTIQRTEQRDSAMYRCASSLVPSGSSYEQYFGPGTRLTVT.

The rearrangement links TRBV12-3 or TRBV12-4 to TRBJ2-3; D might be TRBD2 (6 bases). V was clipped by 11 bases and J by 3 bases, with 18 bases between them. This CDR3 region has 14 residues. The CDR3 nucleotides read TGTGCCGCCCGGACCGCTGGGACTACAGATACGCAGTATTTT. It translates to CAARTAGTTDTQYF.

J is TRBJ2-7 and V is TRBV27; 12 bases map to TRBD2. The CDR3 spans 15 residues. V dropped 4 bases and J dropped 6; count of bases not matched to a gene: 7. Germline assignment: CDR1 MNHEY and CDR2 SMNVEV (reference sequence). The CDR3, as DNA: TGTGCCAGCAGTTCGACCGGGACTAGCGGGCTCGAGCAGTACTTC. This encodes CASSSTGTSGLEQYF.